Listed below are T cell receptor beta chains from one sample, sequenced in a study of neurological immune-mediated disorders. TCRdb reprocessed the 5' RACE reads via MiXCR and lists one record per CDR3 protein. Of about 80,000 distinct CDR3 sequences in the sample, roughly 4.7% were seen once. The sequenced sample consisted of PBMCs. These receptors originate from a woman younger than 45 with multiple sclerosis. The CDR3 runs from the conserved cysteine through the conserved F or W. A D gene is named only where the DNA matches it firmly. For some rows the clone size is stated as once, few or many, or as a class when expanded; others skip it.

d_gene,j_gene,abundance,v_gene,CDR3aa,CDR3nt
TRBD2,TRBJ2-5,many,TRBV20-1,CSASAGGLETQYF,TGCAGTGCCAGCGCGGGGGGGTTAGAGACCCAGTACTTC
NA,TRBJ2-1,few,TRBV5-5,CASSWGRGVGSYNEQFF,TGTGCCAGCAGCTGGGGACGAGGAGTGGGCTCCTACAATGAGCAGTTCTTC
NA,TRBJ1-1,many,TRBV20-1,CSARFQLNTEAFF,TGCAGTGCTAGGTTTCAACTGAACACTGAAGCTTTCTTT
NA,TRBJ2-6,many,TRBV6-4,CASSDNSGANVLTF,TGTGCCAGCAGTGACAACTCTGGGGCCAACGTCCTGACTTTC
NA,TRBJ1-1,NA,TRBV7-9,CASTTSKRVDTEAFF,TGTGCCAGCACCACGTCGAAAAGGGTGGACACTGAAGCTTTCTTT
NA,TRBJ1-3,NA,TRBV4-1,CASSQVMDSGNTIYF,TGCGCCAGCAGCCAAGTCATGGATTCTGGAAACACCATATATTTT
NA,TRBJ1-1,NA,TRBV6-1,CASSTTGGMNTEAFF,TGTGCCAGCAGTACCACTGGGGGGATGAACACTGAAGCTTTCTTT
NA,TRBJ2-3,many,TRBV20-1,CSAGQASSLFADTQYF,TGCAGTGCTGGGCAAGCCAGTTCCCTATTCGCAGATACGCAGTATTTT
NA,TRBJ1-1,many,TRBV10-3,CAIRRNTEAFF,TGTGCCATCAGGAGGAACACTGAAGCTTTCTTT
NA,TRBJ1-6,many,TRBV3-1,CASSRWEQSYNSPLHF,TGTGCCAGCAGCCGATGGGAGCAGTCCTATAATTCACCCCTCCACTTT
NA,TRBJ1-2,many,TRBV6-5,CASSNGRGYTF,TGTGCCAGCAGCAACGGACGTGGCTACACCTTC
TRBD1,TRBJ1-1,many,TRBV5-1,CASSLTGAAGTEAFF,TGCGCCAGCAGCTTAACAGGGGCAGCTGGCACTGAAGCTTTCTTT
TRBD1,TRBJ1-4,many,TRBV28,CAISRPGQGNEKLFF,TGTGCCATCAGTCGCCCGGGACAGGGTAATGAAAAACTGTTTTTT
TRBD1,TRBJ2-5,many,TRBV20-1,CSANRGIQETQYF,TGCAGTGCTAACAGGGGGATCCAAGAGACCCAGTACTTC
TRBD1,TRBJ2-5,many,TRBV5-1,CASSLGTGVQETQYF,TGCGCCAGCAGCTTGGGTACAGGGGTCCAAGAGACCCAGTACTTC
NA,TRBJ2-2,few,TRBV5-1,CASSVRDVAGELFF,TGCGCCAGCAGCGTCCGGGACGTAGCCGGGGAGCTGTTTTTT
NA,TRBJ2-2,many,TRBV11-2,CASSLDSAVYTGELFF,TGTGCCAGCAGCTTAGATTCTGCTGTCTACACCGGGGAGCTGTTTTTT
TRBD1,TRBJ2-1,many,TRBV5-1,CASSSPGTGGNEQFF,TGCGCCAGCAGCTCCCCCGGGACAGGGGGTAATGAGCAGTTCTTC
TRBD2,TRBJ2-4,many,TRBV12-3/TRBV12-4,CASSRGLAGVKNIQYF,TGTGCCAGCAGCCGAGGACTAGCGGGAGTCAAAAACATTCAGTACTTC
NA,TRBJ2-1,many,TRBV12-3/TRBV12-4,CASSIGTLLRGDEQFF,TGTGCCAGCAGCATCGGGACTCTTCTCCGGGGCGATGAGCAGTTCTTC
TRBD2,TRBJ2-3,many,TRBV20-1,CSAISTSGRRDTQYF,TGCAGTGCTATCTCGACTAGCGGGAGGAGGGATACGCAGTATTTT
NA,TRBJ1-1,many,TRBV6-6,CASITSGRGALNTEAFF,TGTGCCAGCATCACCTCTGGAAGGGGGGCTTTGAACACTGAAGCTTTCTTT
TRBD1,TRBJ2-3,many,TRBV5-1,CASSLGGTGFADTQYF,TGCGCCAGCAGCTTGGGAGGGACAGGGTTTGCAGATACGCAGTATTTT
NA,TRBJ2-7,NA,TRBV20-1,CSARPWGGEQYF,TGCAGTGCTAGACCATGGGGAGGCGAGCAGTACTTC
NA,TRBJ1-5,many,TRBV6-5,CASRQSGTFGNQPQHF,TGTGCCAGCAGACAGAGCGGGACATTCGGCAATCAGCCCCAGCATTTT
NA,TRBJ2-3,few,TRBV20-1,CSARDFQQGFGTDTQYF,TGCAGTGCTAGAGATTTTCAGCAGGGGTTTGGCACAGATACGCAGTATTTT
NA,TRBJ1-1,many,TRBV28,CASSFSPRGNTEAFF,TGTGCCAGCAGTTTCTCCCCAAGGGGGAACACTGAAGCTTTCTTT
TRBD2,TRBJ2-2,NA,TRBV20-1,CSARLAGRNNGELFF,TGCAGTGCTAGACTAGCGGGAAGGAACAACGGGGAGCTGTTTTTT
TRBD1,TRBJ2-6,many,TRBV5-1,CASSLAGGGGANVLTF,TGCGCCAGCAGCTTGGCAGGGGGTGGAGGGGCCAACGTCCTGACTTTC
TRBD1,TRBJ1-1,many,TRBV20-1,CSARGDRGQAEAFF,TGCAGTGCTAGGGGGGACAGGGGGCAGGCTGAAGCTTTCTTT
NA,TRBJ2-3,many,TRBV12-3/TRBV12-4,CASTPSGRQGTDTQYF,TGTGCCAGCACCCCCTCGGGTAGGCAGGGCACAGATACGCAGTATTTT
NA,TRBJ1-5,many,TRBV19,CASSILGENQPQHF,TGTGCCAGTAGTATTTTGGGGGAAAATCAGCCCCAGCATTTT
NA,TRBJ2-7,many,TRBV10-2,CASSRVPYEQYF,TGCGCCAGCAGCCGCGTCCCCTACGAGCAGTACTTC
NA,TRBJ1-1,many,TRBV21-1,CASSPEHPGSTEAFF,TGTGCCAGCAGCCCTGAACACCCGGGGTCCACTGAAGCTTTCTTT
TRBD1,TRBJ2-2,many,TRBV5-1,CASSQGQGIGELFF,TGCGCCAGCAGCCAGGGACAGGGGATCGGGGAGCTGTTTTTT
TRBD2,TRBJ2-1,few,TRBV20-1,CSASGASGSYNEQFF,TGCAGTGCTAGTGGGGCTAGCGGGTCCTACAATGAGCAGTTCTTC
NA,TRBJ1-5,many,TRBV12-3/TRBV12-4,CASSLDERAQPQHF,TGTGCCAGCAGTTTAGATGAGAGGGCGCAGCCCCAGCATTTT
NA,TRBJ2-5,NA,TRBV20-1,CSASRSRGTLRETQYF,TGCAGTGCATCACGTTCCCGGGGCACCCTAAGGGAGACCCAGTACTTC
NA,TRBJ1-1,few,TRBV19,CASSIDSGGNTEAFF,TGTGCCAGTAGTATAGATTCGGGAGGGAACACTGAAGCTTTCTTT
NA,TRBJ1-4,many,TRBV7-2,CASSLGVGTWTEKLFF,TGTGCCAGCAGCTTAGGAGTGGGGACCTGGACTGAAAAACTGTTTTTT
NA,TRBJ1-1,NA,TRBV20-1,CSARGGSFSTEAFF,TGCAGTGCTAGAGGGGGCTCGTTCTCCACTGAAGCTTTCTTT
TRBD2,TRBJ2-3,many,TRBV5-1,CASIPGLASDTQYF,TGCGCCAGCATCCCGGGACTAGCGTCAGATACGCAGTATTTT
TRBD1,TRBJ1-2,NA,TRBV6-1,CASRLTGDYGYTF,TGTGCCAGCAGATTAACAGGGGACTATGGCTACACCTTC
NA,TRBJ1-1,NA,TRBV5-1,CASSVTGSEAFF,TGCGCCAGCAGCGTGACAGGATCTGAAGCTTTCTTT
TRBD2,TRBJ2-3,many,TRBV20-1,CSAKGSGLAGPISTDTQYF,TGCAGTGCTAAGGGATCGGGACTAGCGGGACCAATAAGCACAGATACGCAGTATTTT
TRBD2,TRBJ2-2,many,TRBV12-3/TRBV12-4,CASSFGLAGGELFF,TGTGCCAGCAGTTTTGGGCTAGCGGGAGGGGAGCTGTTTTTT
TRBD1,TRBJ2-5,NA,TRBV3-1,CASNQGQVDQETQYF,TGTGCCAGCAACCAAGGACAGGTAGACCAAGAGACCCAGTACTTC